The 25 T cell receptor beta chains below all came from one sample that was sequenced in a study of radiotherapy plus CTLA-4 blockade in lung cancer. Only in-frame clones appear in the TCRdb table, and some are missing; sequencing was by immunoSEQ multiplex PCR. The repertoire holds tens of thousands of clones, with around four fifths as singletons. The sequences come from peripheral blood, collected from a patient treated with radiotherapy plus ipilimumab. These TCRs come from a human donor with non-small cell lung cancer who had a partial response to radiotherapy plus ipilimumab.

The chain links TRBV19 to TRBJ1-4, with 9 bases fitting TRBD1. The CDR3 spans 16 residues. J was trimmed by 2 bases and V by 8 bases; bases with no gene match: 9. Germline CDR1 reads LNHDA; CDR2 reads SQIVND (reference sequence). Here the CDR3 reads CASCRQGDRTNEKLFF. The CDR3 nucleotides read TGTGCCAGTTGTCGACAGGGGGATAGGACTAATGAAAAACTGTTTTTT.

The chain links TRBV27 to TRBJ2-7; 8 bases map to TRBD1. Germline V gives CDR1 MNHEY, CDR2 SMNVEV (reference sequence). V was clipped by 4 bases and J by 2 bases; unmatched bases: 4. This CDR3 is 14 amino acids long. The CDR3 region is CASSSRGRAYEQYF. In DNA, the CDR3 is TGTGCCAGCAGTTCCAGGGGGCGCGCCTACGAGCAGTACTTC.

The V call is TRBV5-1, the J call TRBJ1-2, with 7 positions matching TRBD1. This CDR3 contains 16 residues. V lost 4 bases, J lost 0 bases, and 9 bases stayed unmatched. CDR1 SGHRS and CDR2 YFSETQ come from the germline V gene. Written as DNA, the CDR3 is TGCGCCAGCAGCCCCTCCGCCCAGGGGGCTAACTATGGCTACACCTTC. As protein: CASSPSAQGANYGYTF.

The chain couples TRBV12-5 to TRBJ2-7, with TRBD1 matching over 11 bases. This CDR3 is built from 14 residues. With 6 bases clipped from V and 5 bases from J, the junction kept 6 bases outside the gene matches. Germline V gene sequence: CDR1 LGHNT, CDR2 FRNRAP. CDR3 loop: CASGPGQGANEQYF. In DNA form, the CDR3 reads TGTGCTAGTGGCCCTGGACAGGGGGCCAACGAGCAGTACTTC.

The genes are TRBV5-1 and TRBJ1-5, with 8 bases aligning to TRBD1. The CDR3 runs to 15 residues. The junction had 6 bases not matched to a gene; V was cut back by 0 bases and J by 7 bases. The germline gives CDR1 SGHRS, CDR2 YFSETQ. The CDR3 DNA reads as TGCGCCAGCAGCTTGGACGGACAGGGTAAGCAGCCCCAGCATTTT. This encodes CASSLDGQGKQPQHF.

The table lists this clone with a few counts. This sequence joins TRBV11-2 and TRBJ2-1, with a weak D call TRBD1 (7 bases). Deletions cut 4 bases from V and 6 bases from J, with 16 bases between. CDR3 length: 15 residues. From germline, CDR1 is SGHAT and CDR2 FQNNGV. CDR3 nucleotide sequence: TGTGCCAGCAGCTACCCCAGGGGGGAGAGCAATGAGCAGTTCTTC. Translation gives CASSYPRGESNEQFF.

This rearrangement joins TRBV14 to TRBJ2-5; the D gene is possibly TRBD1 (6 bases). V gave up 1 base and J gave up 7 bases, with 16 bases separating them. The CDR3 totals 15 residues. CDR1 is SGHDN, CDR2 FVKESK, per germline. The CDR3 protein is CASSQGAQGSWTQYF. In DNA form, the CDR3 reads TGTGCCAGCAGCCAAGGGGCACAGGGCTCATGGACCCAGTACTTC.

This clone was observed a handful of times. This sequence joins TRBV27 and TRBJ1-6; D not certain. Germline assignment: CDR1 MNHEY and CDR2 SMNVEV (reference sequence). Trimming shortened V by 6 bases and J by 9 bases, and 9 bases separated the two germline ends. This CDR3 contains 12 residues. CDR3 DNA: TGTGCCAGCAGCCCCCCTAGTTCACCCCTCCACTTT. Its translation: CASSPPSSPLHF.

J is TRBJ1-4 and V is TRBV28, with D perhaps matching TRBD1 (5 bases). CDR1 and CDR2 (germline): MDHEN, SYDVKM. The CDR3 runs 15 residues. Trimming removed 6 bases at V and 4 bases at J, with 15 bases between. CDR3 sequence: CASRETGPLNEKLFF. Written as DNA, the CDR3 is TGTGCCAGCAGAGAAACAGGTCCTCTTAATGAAAAACTGTTTTTT.

The CDR3 DNA reads TGTGCCAGCAGCGTAGCGGCCCAGGCCATAGAACTGTTTTTT. It yields the protein CASSVAAQAIELFF. The chain joins TRBV9 to TRBJ1-4; D gene ambiguous. Trimming shortened V by 0 bases and J by 12 bases, and 15 bases separated the two germline ends. This CDR3 is built from 14 residues. Germline loops: CDR1 SGDLS, CDR2 YYNGEE.

The V and J genes are TRBV5-6 and TRBJ2-7, with 10 bases lining up with TRBD1. The V segment lost 3 bases and the J segment 0 bases; nucleotides outside the gene matches: 6. CDR1 SGHDT and CDR2 YYEEEE come from the germline V gene. This CDR3 comprises 16 residues. CDR3 nucleotide sequence: TGTGCCAGCAGCTGGACCGGGACAGGGGTCTCCTACGAGCAGTACTTC. Its protein product is CASSWTGTGVSYEQYF.

For the CDR3, the DNA is TGTGCCAGCTCACCATCCGTAGGACAAGAAGAGACCCAGTACTTC. Amino acid sequence: CASSPSVGQEETQYF. V is TRBV18 and J is TRBJ2-5; TRBD1 might be the D (5 bases). The length of the CDR3 is 15 residues. V lost 2 bases and J 3 bases, leaving 13 bases between the germline ends. Germline V gives CDR1 KGHSH, CDR2 LQKENI.

The J gene is TRBJ2-7, the V gene TRBV6-1; D gene unclear. Germline CDR1 reads MNHNS; CDR2 reads SASEGT. The CDR3 contains 13 residues. V was trimmed by 5 bases and J by 3 bases, leaving 11 bases between them. The CDR3 bases are TGTGCCAGCAGTACCGCTATATTCTACGAGCAGTACTTC. Protein product: CASSTAIFYEQYF.

The V and J genes are TRBV11-2 and TRBJ2-5; D is perhaps TRBD2 (5 bases). The CDR3 has 16 amino acids. CDR1 and CDR2 (germline): SGHAT, FQNNGV. V was shortened by 4 bases and J by 5 bases, with 20 bases between the two germline ends. In nucleotides, the CDR3 is TGTGCCAGCAGCTCCCGCCCGGACGGGGTCGGGGAGACCCAGTACTTC. This encodes CASSSRPDGVGETQYF. Supplemented by reference TRBV11-2 and TRBJ2-5, the full variable domain reads EAGVAQSPRYKIIEKRQSVAFWCNPISGHATLYWYQQILGQGPKLLIQFQNNGVVDDSQLPKDRFSAERLKGVDSTLKIQPAKLEDSAVYLCASSSRPDGVGETQYFGPGTRLLVL.

CDR3 sequence reads: CATSRDEGWGLAFF. The DNA of the CDR3 is TGTGCCACCAGCAGAGATGAGGGGTGGGGGCTGGCTTTCTTT. The chain joins TRBV15 to TRBJ1-1; D possibly corresponds to TRBD1 (6 bases). CDR3 length: 14 amino acids. Per germline, CDR1 LNHNV and CDR2 YYDKDF (reference sequence). The V gene lost 0 bases and the J gene lost 11 bases, with 16 bases spanning the gap.

The rearrangement uses TRBV5-1 and TRBJ1-5; TRBD1 matches at 7 bases. Trimming took 3 bases from V and 12 from J; bases not matched to a gene: 21. CDR3 length: 17 amino acids. Germline-derived CDR1 and CDR2 are SGHRS and YFSETQ. CDR3 region: CASSYLPSGTAQHLQHF. CDR3 nucleotide sequence: TGCGCCAGCAGCTACTTACCTTCCGGGACAGCTCAACATCTCCAGCATTTT.

The V and J genes are TRBV5-1 and TRBJ1-2; no definite D call. CDR1 is SGHRS and CDR2 is YFSETQ in the germline V gene. The V end lost 4 bases, the J end lost 4 bases, and 17 bases lay between the germline ends. The CDR3 has 15 residues. Written as DNA, the CDR3 is TGCGCCAGCAGCACTGGGGAGGCAAGGCTCTATGGCTACACCTTC. Amino acids: CASSTGEARLYGYTF. The full variable domain, completed using reference TRBV5-1 and TRBJ1-2, is KAGVTQTPRYLIKTRGQQVTLSCSPISGHRSVSWYQQTPGQGLQFLFEYFSETQRNKGNFPGRFSGRQFSNSRSEMNVSTLELGDSALYLCASSTGEARLYGYTFGSGTRLTVV.

Only a few counts were recorded for this clone. The chain recombines TRBV13 with TRBJ2-5; 7 bases are shared with TRBD1. V shed 5 bases, J shed 5 bases, and the junction held 11 bases outside the gene matches. The CDR3 loop spans 15 amino acids. Germline V gives CDR1 PRHDT, CDR2 FYEKMQ (reference sequence). This CDR3 is CASSPFTGEGETQYF. DNA of the CDR3: TGTGCCAGCAGCCCCTTTACAGGGGAAGGGGAGACCCAGTACTTC.

The chain carries TRBV5-1 and TRBJ1-2; 8 positions agree with TRBD1. This CDR3 is 17 amino acids long. Losses at the gene ends were 0 bases for V and 4 bases for J; bases not matched to a gene: 11. Germline-derived CDR1 and CDR2 are SGHRS and YFSETQ. In DNA, the CDR3 is TGCGCCAGCAGCTTGGAGGTCGCAGGGGGCGATGGCTATGGCTACACCTTC. The encoded protein is CASSLEVAGGDGYGYTF.

This clone came up a few times. The rearrangement uses TRBV6-5 and TRBJ1-2, with 8 bases identical to TRBD1. The germline V gene has CDR1 MNHEY and CDR2 SVGAGI. J lost 8 bases, V lost 4 bases, and 15 bases had no gene match. The CDR3 extends over 16 amino acids. The CDR3 region has the DNA TGTGCCAGCAGTTTCACCGGGACAGGAAAGGGTTACGGCTACACCTTC. Encoded protein: CASSFTGTGKGYGYTF.

V usage is TRBV28 and J usage is TRBJ2-1; D is possibly TRBD2 (7 bases). V dropped 2 bases and J dropped 9 bases, with 14 bases sitting between them. Germline lookup yields CDR1 MDHEN and CDR2 SYDVKM. This CDR3 is 14 amino acids long. The CDR3: CASSLGGGAGEQFF. The CDR3 region has the DNA TGTGCCAGCAGTTTAGGTGGGGGGGCTGGTGAGCAGTTCTTC.

This chain uses TRBV6-6 with TRBJ2-3; D remains ambiguous. V was trimmed by 1 base and J by 4 bases, leaving 6 bases between them. The CDR3 has 13 amino acids. Germline CDR1 reads MNHNY; CDR2 reads SVGAGI (reference sequence). The CDR3 sequence is CASSYFSADTQYF. The CDR3 bases are TGTGCCAGCAGTTACTTTTCAGCAGATACGCAGTATTTT.

The rearrangement joins TRBV27 to TRBJ2-7; D might be TRBD1 (6 bases). CDR1 and CDR2 from the germline V gene are MNHEY and SMNVEV (reference sequence). V was cut by 5 bases and J by 7 bases, with 21 bases left in between. The length of the CDR3 is 15 residues. The CDR3 is CASSPPERGTGEQYF. The CDR3 DNA reads TGTGCCAGCAGTCCGCCGGAAAGGGGGACGGGAGAGCAGTACTTC.

The rearrangement joins TRBV4-1 to TRBJ2-1, with D perhaps TRBD2 (7 bases). The V and J ends lost 3 bases and 7 bases respectively, with 19 bases between them. CDR1 MGHRA and CDR2 YSYEKL come from the germline V gene. This CDR3 has 16 residues. The CDR3 loop is CASSHRGGERGNEQFF. For the CDR3, the DNA is TGCGCCAGCAGCCACCGAGGGGGGGAAAGGGGGAATGAGCAGTTCTTC.

This chain uses TRBV5-1 with TRBJ1-2; 7 nucleotides align to TRBD1. CDR1 and CDR2 from the germline V gene are SGHRS and YFSETQ. After removal of 0 bases from V and 4 bases from J, the junction contained 3 bases not matched to a gene. This CDR3 region has 14 residues. The CDR3 spells CASSLGTGSYGYTF. CDR3 bases: TGCGCCAGCAGCTTGGGGACAGGATCCTATGGCTACACCTTC.